The 4 T cell receptor beta chains listed next were all sequenced from one sample in a study of OX40 agonist ivuxolimab in advanced cancers. Library construction relied on the immunoSEQ multiplex PCR assay. Sourced from immuneACCESS, this table was stored by TCRdb with only in-frame sequences that have V and J called. A share of the clones is absent; for the studies checked, an unresolved V gene accounts for under half, and the remainder has no known explanation. The sample data list tens of thousands of clones, and 90% to 95% of these were observed just once. The ten largest clonotypes hold about 0.81% of the sample. Sequenced here: CD4+ or CD8+ T cells sorted from blood, sampled in a trial of the OX40 agonist ivuxolimab. These receptors all stem from an adult with an advanced solid tumor such as melanoma, head and neck, liver or kidney cancer.

The chain recombines TRBV7-2 with TRBJ2-7; TRBD1 might be the D (5 bases). This CDR3 has 16 residues. Germline CDR1 reads SGHTA; CDR2 reads FQGNSA. The V and J ends lost 3 bases and 0 bases respectively, with 15 bases between them. CDR3: CASSFPPGSVSYEQYF. CDR3 coding DNA: TGTGCCAGCAGCTTCCCTCCAGGGTCCGTCTCCTACGAGCAGTACTTC.

The CDR3 region is CASGQTYNQPQHF. The CDR3 DNA sequence: TGTGCCAGCGGTCAGACTTACAATCAGCCCCAGCATTTT. This chain joins TRBV6-5 and TRBJ1-5, with no clear D. Germline V CDR1 and CDR2: MNHEY, SVGAGI. The ends were cut back, 8 bases at V and 3 bases at J, with 11 bases in the middle. The CDR3 spans 13 residues.

This clone was recorded a few times. The V gene is TRBV11-3, the J gene TRBJ1-1; 9 bases line up with TRBD1. The V and J ends lost 0 bases and 12 bases, in that order; junction bases with no gene match: 11. There are 15 residues in the CDR3. Germline V gives CDR1 SGHNT, CDR2 YENEEA. The CDR3 DNA is TGTGCCAGCAGCTTAGACCTAACAGGGGGCAGGTTGACTTTCTTT. Translation gives CASSLDLTGGRLTFF.

The V call is TRBV2, the J call TRBJ2-7; 12 bases agree with TRBD2. Trimming removed 6 bases from V and 3 bases from J; junction bases left unmatched: 3. CDR1 is SNHLY, CDR2 FYNNEI, per germline. The CDR3 spans 14 residues. The CDR3 DNA is TGTGCCAGCAGAAGACTAGCGGGAGACTACGAGCAGTACTTC. Translation: CASRRLAGDYEQYF.